Given below is one TCR beta chain in context. This specimen belongs to a study of blood T cell repertoires in COVID-19. Study summary: The samples span acute and convalescent COVID-19 from the United States, Italy and Spain. T cells, B-cell-depleted T cells, or PBMCs provided the cDNA or gDNA that served as material.

Authors' methods: Estimation of nucleated cell counts relied on the amplification of reference gene primers. Sequenced by immunoSEQ multiplex PCR; TCRdb stores in-frame clones only, minus some. V and J calls and clone size are those listed in that table; D and trimming were worked out from the DNA. The sample shows about 98,000 clones, approximately 81% of them seen only once. The CDR3 extends over 16 amino acids. J gave up 7 bases and V 3 bases, and 9 bases lay outside the gene matches. The germline CDR1 and CDR2 sequences are LNHDA and SQIVND (reference sequence). Sequencing was carried out using peripheral blood. The chain couples TRBV19 to TRBJ1-6, with 7 bases fitting TRBD1. The source is an elderly woman with acute or convalescent COVID-19. CDR3 amino acids: CASSIRLAGGNSPLHF. The CDR3 DNA follows: TGTGCCAGTAGTATTCGGTTGGCAGGGGGGAATTCACCCCTCCACTTT.